The sequence of this T cell receptor beta chain was determined in a study of CD8+ T cells in alopecia areata. Study-wide results and caveats: Normal skin contains resident alphabeta T cells, and these are also sequenced in scalp samples. On tofacitinib, scalp clonality and expanded CD8+ clones among top 100 fell significantly.

This sample's treatment: oral pan-JAK inhibitor, 5-10 mg twice daily. The researchers isolated CD4+ and CD8+ T cells from PBMCs by sorting. RNA, once extracted, was reverse transcribed into cDNA for use as the sequencing template. Libraries were prepared by immunoSEQ multiplex PCR; TCRdb keeps only in-frame clonotypes and omits some of them. The repertoire holds approximately 210,000 clones, with 43% as singletons. The germline V and J ends were trimmed by 7 bases and 4 bases, with 11 bases remaining between them. The length of the CDR3 is 13 residues. Germline V CDR1 and CDR2: LNHDA, SQIVND (reference sequence). This clone was found many times. Antigen unknown.

This receptor was taken from a human donor with alopecia areata. This chain uses TRBV19 with TRBJ1-3, with D tentatively TRBD1 (5 bases). Material: CD4+ T cells sorted from blood, obtained at approximately week 36, from a patient treated with tofacitinib. The CDR3 loop reads CASKGDPGNTIYF. The CDR3 nucleotides read TGTGCCAGTAAAGGGGACCCCGGAAACACCATATATTTT.